These 18 T cell receptor beta chains originate from one sample sequenced in a study of PD-1 blockade in classical Hodgkin lymphoma. Brentuximab vedotin exposure varied among the patients, all of whom had relapsed after autologous stem cell transplantation. The protocol was immunoSEQ multiplex PCR, while the TCRdb copy is restricted to in-frame clones and leaves out a portion. The repertoire holds 100,000 or so clones, with 75% to 90% as singletons. The sample here was peripheral blood mononuclear cells (PBMCs), taken before the second cycle of nivolumab. Receptors originate from a human donor with classical Hodgkin lymphoma.

The genes are TRBV19 and TRBJ2-5, with 7 bases lining up with TRBD2. V lost 1 base to trimming and J lost 2 bases; unmatched junction nucleotides: 4. The CDR3 has 15 residues. The V gene's germline CDR1 is LNHDA and CDR2 SQIVND (reference sequence). The CDR3 nucleotides read TGTGCCAGTAGTATAGGGGGCGGGGGACAAGAGACCCAGTACTTC. Residues: CASSIGGGGQETQYF.

V gene TRBV5-4 combines with J gene TRBJ2-5; 7 nucleotides line up with TRBD1. J lost 2 bases, V lost 0 bases, and 4 bases had no gene match. The CDR3 spans 15 residues. Germline V gene lookup returns CDR1 SGHNT and CDR2 YYREEE (reference sequence). The CDR3 nucleotides are TGTGCCAGCAGCTTGGTCGGGACAGCTCAAGAGACCCAGTACTTC. Protein sequence: CASSLVGTAQETQYF.

This clone was found once. The CDR3 region is CASSQEVTTGELFF. CDR3 nucleotides: TGTGCCAGCAGCCAAGAGGTAACCACCGGGGAGCTGTTTTTT. The chain is built from TRBV14 and TRBJ2-2; D remains ambiguous. V was clipped by 0 bases and J by 4 bases, with 6 bases between them. Germline CDR1 and CDR2: SGHDN and FVKESK. This CDR3 has 14 residues.

This clone was picked up a small number of times. This chain joins TRBV7-2 and TRBJ1-5, with TRBD1 matching 8 bases. V lost 4 bases and J lost 7; bases outside the gene matches: 6. The CDR3 length is 14 residues. CDR1 and CDR2 from the germline V gene are SGHTA and FQGNSA. The CDR3 region has the DNA TGTGCCAGCAGCTCCTCAGGGGGCGTCCAGCCCCAGCATTTT. This encodes CASSSSGGVQPQHF.

This sequence joins TRBV5-1 and TRBJ2-7; D is perhaps TRBD2 (6 bases). V lost 0 bases, J lost 6 bases, and 13 bases lay in between. Per the germline V gene, CDR1 is SGHRS and CDR2 is YFSETQ. CDR3 size: 14 residues. CDR3 in DNA: TGCGCCAGCAGCTTGGTTAGGGACTGGTGCGAGCAGTACTTC. Its translation is CASSLVRDWCEQYF.

J is TRBJ1-6 and V is TRBV5-6; 8 nucleotides match TRBD1. This CDR3 comprises 16 residues. V trimming: 5 bases; J trimming: 5 bases; junction bases outside the gene matches: 9. Germline V lookup: CDR1 SGHDT, CDR2 YYEEEE. Here the CDR3 DNA reads TGTGCCAGCAGACGGACAGGGTCGGTCAATAATTCACCCCTCCACTTT. Translation: CASRRTGSVNNSPLHF.

The rearrangement links TRBV30 to TRBJ2-1; no clear D gene. The CDR3 loop spans 13 amino acids. Germline V lookup: CDR1 GTSNPN, CDR2 SVGIG (reference sequence). Deletions cut 0 bases from V and 8 bases from J, with 11 bases between. CDR3 sequence reads: CAWSVLSGDEQFF. DNA for the CDR3: TGTGCCTGGAGTGTTTTGTCTGGGGATGAGCAGTTCTTC.

The chain uses TRBV28 and TRBJ1-3, with D possibly TRBD1 on 5 matching bases. The CDR3 is 14 amino acids. CDR1 and CDR2 (germline): MDHEN, SYDVKM. The V end was cut by 3 bases, the J end by 2 bases, with 8 bases between. The CDR3 DNA reads TGTGCCAGCAGTTTTAGGGGCACTGGAAACACCATATATTTT. It specifies CASSFRGTGNTIYF. Combining the CDR3 with reference TRBV28 and TRBJ1-3 gives the whole variable domain DVKVTQSSRYLVKRTGEKVFLECVQDMDHENMFWYRQDPGLGLRLIYFSYDVKMKEKGDIPEGYSVSREKKERFSLILESASTNQTSMYLCASSFRGTGNTIYFGEGSWLTVV.

This clone was counted between two and nine times. Other DNA sequences of this sample code for an identical CDR3. The chain uses TRBV27 and TRBJ1-2, with 11 bases identical to TRBD1. The CDR3 runs to 13 residues. CDR1 and CDR2 from the germline V gene are MNHEY and SMNVEV (reference sequence). The junction had 8 bases not matched to a gene; V was cut back by 9 bases and J by 8 bases. CDR3 coding DNA: TGTGCCAGTAGAGGACAGGGGGCGGGCGGCTACACCTTC. This encodes CASRGQGAGGYTF.

This clone was recorded only once. The CDR3 sequence: CASSILGDTEAFF. CDR3 DNA: TGCGCCAGCAGCATATTGGGTGACACTGAAGCTTTCTTT. The chain links TRBV5-1 to TRBJ1-1, with D unclear. Germline CDR1 reads SGHRS; CDR2 reads YFSETQ. The CDR3 sequence is 13 residues long. Trimming shortened V by 4 bases and J by 3 bases, and 10 bases separated the two germline ends.

The J gene is TRBJ1-2, the V gene TRBV11-2; no definite D call. The CDR3 is 15 residues long. Trimming cost V 1 base and J 6 bases, with 15 bases left between them. CDR1 and CDR2 from the germline V gene are SGHAT and FQNNGV. The CDR3 region is CASSLGTELLDGYTF. The CDR3 DNA follows: TGTGCCAGCAGCTTAGGAACAGAGCTCCTGGATGGCTACACCTTC.

This chain joins TRBV6-1 and TRBJ2-3; possible D gene TRBD2, 7 bases. The CDR3 is made up of 17 amino acids. The germline V gene has CDR1 MNHNS and CDR2 SASEGT. Trimming took 0 bases from V and 0 from J, leaving 13 bases between them. CDR3 bases: TGTGCCAGCAGTGAAGCGGGGGGGGCCACTAGCACAGATACGCAGTATTTT. As protein: CASSEAGGATSTDTQYF.

The chain has TRBV7-9 and TRBJ1-2; perhaps TRBD1 as D (6 bases). This CDR3 has 13 residues. Germline V lookup: CDR1 SEHNR, CDR2 FQNEAQ (reference sequence). Trimming stripped 5 bases from V and 6 bases from J, with 13 bases between. For the CDR3, the DNA is TGTGCCAGCAGCCCCCCCGGGGGCGATGGCTACACCTTC. It specifies CASSPPGGDGYTF.

The chain carries TRBV6-5 and TRBJ2-5; possibly TRBD1 or TRBD2 for D (7 bases each). The CDR3 consists of 14 residues. Trimming pared 6 bases from V and 4 bases from J, leaving 15 bases between. Germline V lookup: CDR1 MNHEY, CDR2 SVGAGI. The DNA for the CDR3 is TGTGCCAGCAGCCAGGGGGGGAAAGGAGAGACCCAGTACTTC. As protein: CASSQGGKGETQYF.

J is TRBJ2-7 and V is TRBV7-2; TRBD1 might be the D (5 bases). Deletions cut 3 bases from V and 2 bases from J, with 8 bases between. Germline loops: CDR1 SGHTA, CDR2 FQGNSA. CDR3 size: 13 residues. The CDR3 loop reads CASSFSRAYEQYF. CDR3 DNA: TGTGCCAGCAGCTTCAGCAGGGCCTACGAGCAGTACTTC.

The V gene is TRBV6-5, the J gene TRBJ1-1; no clear D. The CDR3 is made up of 13 amino acids. Germline CDR1 and CDR2: MNHEY and SVGAGI. V was shortened by 0 bases and J by 5 bases, with 7 bases between the two germline ends. In DNA form, the CDR3 reads TGTGCCAGCAGTTACTCTCCGGGGACTGAAGCTTTCTTT. Its translation is CASSYSPGTEAFF.

The chain is built from TRBV7-8 and TRBJ2-2; TRBD1 matches at 7 bases. The CDR3 contains 15 residues. V was pared by 5 bases and J by 5 bases, with 8 bases of the junction left unmatched. In germline, CDR1 is SGHVS, CDR2 FQNEAQ. CDR3 nucleotides: TGTGCCAGCAGCGACCAGGGGGTCACGACCGGGGAGCTGTTTTTT. Amino acids: CASSDQGVTTGELFF. Combining the CDR3 with reference TRBV7-8 and TRBJ2-2 gives the whole variable domain GAGVSQSPRYKVAKRGQDVALRCDPISGHVSLFWYQQALGQGPEFLTYFQNEAQLDKSGLPSDRFFAERPEGSVSTLKIQRTQQEDSAVYLCASSDQGVTTGELFFGEGSRLTVL.

The V call is TRBV15, the J call TRBJ2-2; D perhaps matches TRBD1 (6 bases). Trimming left V 0 bases short and J 7 bases short, with 12 bases between. The CDR3 is 15 amino acids. The germline CDR1 and CDR2 sequences are LNHNV and YYDKDF (reference sequence). CDR3 amino acids: CATSRDRRGSGELFF. The CDR3 bases are TGTGCCACCAGCAGAGATCGCAGGGGCAGCGGGGAGCTGTTTTTT.